Listed below are T cell receptor beta chains from one sample, sequenced in a study of human T cells and chemical hapten exposure. TCRdb passed the 5' RACE reads through MiXCR, listing each CDR3 protein once. The data show 130,000 or so distinct CDR3 sequences, with around 4% seen just once and 1.3% to 1.5% held by the top ten. The receptor source for this set is a female donor in good health. The CDR3 runs from the conserved cysteine through the conserved F or W. Each record gives: J gene, D gene, V gene, clone size, CDR3 DNA, CDR3 protein. The D gene is left open where the match is weak. For some rows the clone size is stated as once, few or many, or as a class when expanded; others skip it.

TRBJ2-1	-	TRBV4-2	many	TGTGCCAGCAGCGCTTCGCGCAATGAGCAGTTCTTC	CASSASRNEQFF
TRBJ2-7	-	TRBV29-1	many	TGCAGCGTTGAAGGGACTGAGCTAGTGGGAGTGTACTTC	CSVEGTELVGVYF
TRBJ2-3	-	TRBV5-4	few	TGTGCCAGCAGCAGGTGGACAACTAGAGTAGTAGATACGCAGTATTTT	CASSRWTTRVVDTQYF
TRBJ2-1	-	TRBV7-2	-	TGTGCCAGCAGCTCCAGGGCAGTGGGGGCCCCCAATGAGCAGTTCTTC	CASSSRAVGAPNEQFF
TRBJ1-4	-	TRBV30	many	TGTGCCTGGACCCTCCCAAAAGAAAAACTGTTTTTT	CAWTLPKEKLFF
TRBJ2-7	-	TRBV28	many	TGTGCCAGCACCGAGGGGAGTGTCTGGGAGCAGTACTTC	CASTEGSVWEQYF
TRBJ2-2	TRBD1	TRBV6-4	-	TGTGCCAGCAGTGCTTCGGACAGGGGGGAAACCGGGGAGCTGTTTTTT	CASSASDRGETGELFF
TRBJ2-1	TRBD2	TRBV30	many	TGTGCCTGGCGGGACTATGCCTACAATGAGCAGTTCTTC	CAWRDYAYNEQFF
TRBJ2-1	TRBD1	TRBV11-2	many	TGTGCCAGCAGCTTCGGACAGGGGGCCTCCTACAATGAGCAGTTCTTC	CASSFGQGASYNEQFF
TRBJ1-5	TRBD1	TRBV4-3	many	TGCGCCAGCAGCCAAGAGGTCAAGACAGGGCTGGGCAATCAGCCCCAGCATTTT	CASSQEVKTGLGNQPQHF
TRBJ2-6	TRBD1	TRBV10-3	many	TGTGCCATCAGTTGGGACAGGGCTTCTGGGGCCAACGTCCTGACTTTC	CAISWDRASGANVLTF
TRBJ2-7	-	TRBV9	-	TGTGCCAGCAGCGTAGACGACGACGAGCAGTACTTC	CASSVDDDEQYF
TRBJ1-5	-	TRBV4-2	many	TGTGCCAGCAGCCAAGCTTCGGGGAGTGGCAGCAATCAGCCCCAGCATTTT	CASSQASGSGSNQPQHF
TRBJ1-1	TRBD1	TRBV6-1	many	TGTGCCAGCAGTGAAGCGGGGACAGTTACTGAAGCTTTCTTT	CASSEAGTVTEAFF
TRBJ1-2	-	TRBV7-2	many	TGTGCCAGCAGCTTAGTTGCAGGGTCGAGTGGCTACACCTTC	CASSLVAGSSGYTF
TRBJ2-7	-	TRBV14	many	TGTGCCAGCAGCGCATTCGCCTACGAGCAGTACTTC	CASSAFAYEQYF
TRBJ1-1	TRBD1	TRBV5-1	few	TGCGCCAGCAGCGTACAGGGGCGTCTCACTGAAGCTTTCTTT	CASSVQGRLTEAFF
TRBJ2-7	TRBD1	TRBV5-1	-	TGCGCCAGCAGCTTAGGGGACAGGTTCCCCTACGAGCAGTACTTC	CASSLGDRFPYEQYF
TRBJ1-6	-	TRBV7-2	many	TGTGCCAGCAGCTTAGCCGGTGGGAGTAATTCACCCCTCCACTTT	CASSLAGGSNSPLHF
TRBJ2-3	-	TRBV7-9	many	TGTGCCAGCAGCTTAGTTCCATTTGATAGCACAGATACGCAGTATTTT	CASSLVPFDSTDTQYF
TRBJ1-2	-	TRBV5-4	few	TGTGCCAGCACCCAGGAGGGTAGCTATGGCTACACCTTC	CASTQEGSYGYTF
TRBJ1-2	-	TRBV5-1	many	TGCGCCAGCAGCTTGGGGCCAGACAATGGCTACACCTTC	CASSLGPDNGYTF
TRBJ1-2	-	TRBV7-2	many	TGTGCCAGCAGCCCTTGGAAAGAAAACTATGGCTACACCTTC	CASSPWKENYGYTF
TRBJ2-3	-	TRBV10-3	many	TGTGCCATCAGTGACGGGGGCTCAAGCACAGATACGCAGTATTTT	CAISDGGSSTDTQYF
TRBJ2-3	-	TRBV11-2	many	TGTGCCAGCAGCTTAGGACAGCCTAGCACAGATACGCAGTATTTT	CASSLGQPSTDTQYF
TRBJ1-1	-	TRBV5-1	many	TGCGCCAGCAGTCGGCTGAACACTGAAGCTTTCTTT	CASSRLNTEAFF
TRBJ2-5	TRBD1	TRBV25-1	few	TGTGCCAGCAGTGAATTTATAGGGGGCGGAGAGACCCAGTACTTC	CASSEFIGGGETQYF
TRBJ1-5	-	TRBV12-3/TRBV12-4	many	TGTGCCAGCAGCTGGGGTGGGTCTGTCGGCAATCAGCCCCAGCATTTT	CASSWGGSVGNQPQHF
TRBJ2-3	TRBD2	TRBV4-1	many	TGCGCCAGCAGCCGAAGATTCGGAGGGACTAGCGGAATTACAGATACGCAGTATTTT	CASSRRFGGTSGITDTQYF
TRBJ1-2	-	TRBV3-1	-	TGTGCCAGCAGCCGTTCTGAGGCCCGAAACGATGGCTACACCTTC	CASSRSEARNDGYTF
TRBJ2-2	-	TRBV5-1	many	TGCGCCAGCAGCTTGGCCGGTGACGGGGAGCTGTTTTTT	CASSLAGDGELFF
TRBJ2-1	TRBD2	TRBV7-9	many	TGTGCCAGCAGCTCCCTGGGACTAGCGGGGGCAGACAATGAGCAGTTCTTC	CASSSLGLAGADNEQFF
TRBJ2-1	-	TRBV11-2	few	TGTGCCAGCGGCGAGCTTGGTGAGCAGTTCTTC	CASGELGEQFF
TRBJ2-7	TRBD2	TRBV13	many	TGTGCCAGCAGCTTAGTTCCTAGCGGGGGCGAGCAGTACTTC	CASSLVPSGGEQYF
TRBJ2-4	TRBD2	TRBV5-1	many	TGCGCCAGCAGCCCCGCGGGAGACGGTAACATTCAGTACTTC	CASSPAGDGNIQYF
TRBJ1-6	-	TRBV9	many	TGTGCCAGCAGCGTCGAAGATCTGGGGGATTCACCCCTCCACTTT	CASSVEDLGDSPLHF
TRBJ2-1	TRBD2	TRBV7-2	many	TGTGCCAGCAGCTTAGATTCCAGCGGGGAGACCCGAGAGCAGTTCTTC	CASSLDSSGETREQFF
TRBJ1-1	TRBD1	TRBV20-1	many	TGCAGTGCTAGTATTAGGGGGCAGAACACTGAAGCTTTCTTT	CSASIRGQNTEAFF
TRBJ2-5	-	TRBV5-4	few	TGTGCCAGCAGCTTGGACAGGTGGCAAGAGACCCAGTACTTC	CASSLDRWQETQYF
TRBJ2-7	-	TRBV5-1	many	TGCGCCAGCAGCCCCGCAGGGACGAGCTCCTACGAGCAGTACTTC	CASSPAGTSSYEQYF
TRBJ2-3	-	TRBV3-1	many	TGTGCCAGCAGCCAAGCGGGTGGATGGCGAGATACGCAGTATTTT	CASSQAGGWRDTQYF
TRBJ1-2	-	TRBV12-3/TRBV12-4	many	TGTGCCAGCAGTTTATCAGGGGCTACTAACTATGGCTACACCTTC	CASSLSGATNYGYTF
TRBJ1-1	TRBD1	TRBV18	many	TGTGCCAGCTCAACACTGACAGGGGGCTGGACTGAAGCTTTCTTT	CASSTLTGGWTEAFF
TRBJ2-3	-	TRBV5-1	few	TGCGCCAGCAGCTTGGCCCTGAGGGGGGAATCAGATACGCAGTATTTT	CASSLALRGESDTQYF
TRBJ1-1	-	TRBV20-1	-	TGCAGTGCTAGAGATCTGCGGGGCGGGGACACTGAAGCTTTCTTT	CSARDLRGGDTEAFF
TRBJ1-4	-	TRBV20-1	many	TGCAGTGCTAGCGAGGGAATAGATGAAAAACTGTTTTTT	CSASEGIDEKLFF